This section outlines one T cell receptor (beta chain) sequence together with its context. This entry belongs to a study of blood T cell repertoires in COVID-19. Study details: Collection of acute and convalescent COVID-19 samples took place in the United States, Italy and Spain. T cells, B-cell-depleted T cells, or PBMCs provided the cDNA or gDNA that served as material.

In the source study's methods: Estimated nucleated cell counts came from reference gene primer amplification. Assay used: immunoSEQ multiplex PCR; TCRdb lists only in-frame clones, some missing. That table is the source of V, J and clone size, and D and trimming were worked out from the DNA. The sample consists of about 62,000 clones, more than 80% of them appearing once. Trimming shortened V by 4 bases and J by 5 bases, and 21 bases separated the two germline ends. The length of the CDR3 is 16 residues. The germline V gene encodes CDR1 SGHRS and CDR2 YFSETQ. This rearrangement joins TRBV5-1 to TRBJ2-5; possibly TRBD2 for D (5 bases). The sequence was obtained from a woman of 80 years or more with acute or convalescent COVID-19. Sequencing input: peripheral blood. CDR3: CASSPWEPASSETQYF. The CDR3 bases are TGCGCCAGCAGCCCCTGGGAGCCGGCCTCCTCGGAGACCCAGTACTTC.